Only a few counts were recorded for the clone carrying this T cell receptor beta chain. Its antigen remains unidentified. The data belong to a study of CD8+ T cells in alopecia areata. Germline V CDR1 and CDR2: MNHNY, SVGAGI (reference sequence). The V gene end was trimmed by 2 bases and the J gene end by 4 bases; junction bases not matched to a gene: 3. The CDR3 consists of 15 residues. General study points: In scalp and blood during tofacitinib, many expanded lesional clones persisted. Having one nonresponder leaves uncertain how baseline CD8+ expansion relates to response.

Sample treatment: oral pan-JAK inhibitor, 5-10 mg twice daily. Collection of lesional scalp punch biopsies and peripheral blood was performed in alopecia areata patients. After isolation, RNA underwent reverse transcription to generate cDNA as the sequencing template. Method: immunoSEQ multiplex PCR; TCRdb's copy keeps in-frame clones and lacks some. The sample records around 190,000 clones, 50% to 60% being singletons. Sample: CD4+ T cells sorted from blood, taken at week 4, from a patient treated with tofacitinib. The clonotype was recovered from a human donor with alopecia areata. The chain links TRBV6-6 to TRBJ1-5; 9 bases are shared with TRBD1. The CDR3 is CASSYRTGDNQPQHF. CDR3 bases: TGTGCCAGCAGTTACCGGACAGGGGATAATCAGCCCCAGCATTTT.